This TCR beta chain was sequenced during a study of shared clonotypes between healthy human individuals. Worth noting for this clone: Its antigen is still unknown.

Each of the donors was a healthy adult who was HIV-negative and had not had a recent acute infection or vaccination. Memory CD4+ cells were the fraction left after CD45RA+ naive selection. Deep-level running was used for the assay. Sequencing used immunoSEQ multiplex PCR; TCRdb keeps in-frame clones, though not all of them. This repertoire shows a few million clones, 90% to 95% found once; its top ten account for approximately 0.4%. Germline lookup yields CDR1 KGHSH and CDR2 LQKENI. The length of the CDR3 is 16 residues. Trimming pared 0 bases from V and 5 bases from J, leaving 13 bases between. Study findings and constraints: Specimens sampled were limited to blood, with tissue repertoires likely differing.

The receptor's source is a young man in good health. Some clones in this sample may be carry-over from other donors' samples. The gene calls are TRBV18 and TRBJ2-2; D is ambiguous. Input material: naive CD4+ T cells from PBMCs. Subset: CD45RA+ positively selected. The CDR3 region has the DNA TGTGCCAGCTCACCACCCACCCCAAGTCGGACCGGGGAGCTGTTTTTT. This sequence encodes CASSPPTPSRTGELFF.